Each of the 21 T cell receptor beta chains below was sequenced from the same sample in a study of T cells in narcolepsy. Libraries were prepared by immunoSEQ multiplex PCR; TCRdb keeps only in-frame clonotypes and omits some of them. The table records roughly 34,000 clones, about 90% of them present only once. The sequenced material came from CD45RA- memory CD4+ T cells from PBMCs. These receptor sequences come from a human donor with narcolepsy.

The chain joins TRBV19 to TRBJ1-2, with 10 bases fitting TRBD1. This CDR3 contains 15 residues. Germline CDR1 reads LNHDA; CDR2 reads SQIVND (reference sequence). Trimming took 7 bases from V and 3 from J; bases not matched to a gene: 8. CDR3 loop: CASIGTGATHYGYTF. Written as DNA, the CDR3 is TGTGCCAGTATTGGGACAGGGGCCACCCACTATGGCTACACCTTC.

The genes are TRBV7-2 and TRBJ2-3; TRBD2 matches at 7 bases. Losses at the gene ends were 5 bases for V and 0 bases for J; bases not matched to a gene: 11. CDR1 and CDR2 (germline): SGHTA, FQGNSA. The CDR3 totals 17 residues. The CDR3 loop reads CASSPPMTSPSTDTQYF. Written as DNA, the CDR3 is TGTGCCAGCAGCCCGCCCATGACTAGCCCTAGCACAGATACGCAGTATTTT.

J is TRBJ2-1 and V is TRBV7-8, with 9 bases aligning to TRBD1. The CDR3 length is 16 residues. From germline, CDR1 is SGHVS and CDR2 FQNEAQ. V was pared by 0 bases and J by 3 bases, with 3 bases of the junction left unmatched. The DNA for the CDR3 is TGTGCCAGCAGCTTAGCTCCGGGACAGGGCTACAATGAGCAGTTCTTC. Amino acids: CASSLAPGQGYNEQFF.

This rearrangement joins TRBV5-6 to TRBJ1-5, with a tentative D call TRBD1 (6 bases). Trimming removed 0 bases from V and 0 bases from J, with 10 bases in between. From germline, CDR1 is SGHDT and CDR2 YYEEEE. The CDR3 has 16 residues. The CDR3 DNA follows: TGTGCCAGCAGCTTGGCCGGGACACCTAGCAATCAGCCCCAGCATTTT. Translation gives CASSLAGTPSNQPQHF.

The chain links TRBV4-3 to TRBJ2-7; D is unresolved. The CDR3 extends over 13 amino acids. V was shortened by 0 bases and J by 4 bases, with 7 bases between the two germline ends. Germline CDR1 and CDR2: LGHNA and YSLEER. This CDR3 is CASSQDKGYEQYF. CDR3 DNA sequence: TGCGCCAGCAGCCAAGATAAGGGTTACGAGCAGTACTTC.

The CDR3 sequence is CSVDTGQLFRGYTF. CDR3 DNA: TGCAGCGTTGACACGGGACAGTTGTTTCGTGGCTACACCTTC. The chain uses TRBV29-1 and TRBJ1-2; the match to TRBD1 covers 7 bases. Germline CDR1 is SQVTM and CDR2 is ANQGSEA. The length of the CDR3 is 14 residues. The J segment lost 7 bases and the V segment lost 3 bases, leaving 11 bases of the junction unmatched.

The rearrangement links TRBV5-1 to TRBJ2-3; D might be TRBD1 or TRBD2, each matching 6 bases. The CDR3 is 16 residues long. CDR1 is SGHRS and CDR2 is YFSETQ in the germline V gene. V shed 0 bases and J shed 4 bases, with 15 bases lying between them. DNA for the CDR3: TGCGCCAGCAGCTTGGTAATGGGGGGCAGGGCAGATACGCAGTATTTT. Its translation is CASSLVMGGRADTQYF.

As DNA, the CDR3 is TGTGCCAGCAGGCAACGCGGAGGCTATGGCTACACCTTC. This encodes CASRQRGGYGYTF. The chain carries TRBV5-4 and TRBJ1-2; D is undetermined. CDR3 length: 13 amino acids. Trimming stripped 5 bases from V and 4 bases from J, with 12 bases between. CDR1 is SGHNT, CDR2 YYREEE, per germline (reference sequence).

The genes are TRBV15 and TRBJ1-2; D is ambiguous. The CDR3 has 15 amino acids. The germline CDR1 and CDR2 sequences are LNHNV and YYDKDF (reference sequence). V dropped 5 bases and J dropped 4 bases, with 17 bases sitting between them. The CDR3 bases are TGTGCCACCAGCTCCGACCTCGGGATCCTCTATGGCTACACCTTC. Its translation: CATSSDLGILYGYTF.

The chain is built from TRBV6-1 and TRBJ2-7; TRBD1 matches at 7 bases. The V segment lost 6 bases and the J segment 5 bases; nucleotides outside the gene matches: 7. From germline, CDR1 is MNHNS and CDR2 SASEGT. The length of the CDR3 is 13 residues. CDR3 in amino acids: CASSLTGSNEQYF. The CDR3 nucleotides are TGTGCCAGCAGCCTGACAGGGTCCAACGAGCAGTACTTC.

This clone showed up just once. V usage is TRBV6-6 and J usage is TRBJ1-2; TRBD1 agrees at 9 bases. V was clipped by 7 bases and J by 5 bases; unmatched bases: 8. The CDR3 has 14 amino acids. Germline V CDR1 and CDR2: MNHNY, SVGAGI (reference sequence). CDR3 protein: CASTPTGGGYGYTF. The CDR3 bases are TGTGCCAGCACCCCCACAGGGGGCGGGTATGGCTACACCTTC.

This clone occurred once. V is TRBV4-3 and J is TRBJ2-3, with 8 bases matching TRBD2. This CDR3 spans 18 amino acids. V lost 0 bases, J lost 0 bases, and 8 bases stayed unmatched. CDR1 LGHNA and CDR2 YSLEER come from the germline V gene. In DNA form, the CDR3 reads TGCGCCAGCAGCCAAGATCCTACTAGCGGAACCAGCACAGATACGCAGTATTTT. Its translation is CASSQDPTSGTSTDTQYF.

The chain joins TRBV18 to TRBJ2-3, with D tentatively TRBD2 (5 bases). V was trimmed by 3 bases and J by 5 bases, leaving 12 bases between them. Germline V lookup: CDR1 KGHSH, CDR2 LQKENI. This CDR3 is built from 14 residues. As DNA, the CDR3 is TGTGCCAGCTCACCGGATAGCGTTCGAGATACGCAGTATTTT. It specifies CASSPDSVRDTQYF.

The chain carries TRBV19 and TRBJ1-3; 12 bases agree with TRBD1. CDR1 LNHDA and CDR2 SQIVND come from the germline V gene (reference sequence). After removal of 5 bases from V and 9 bases from J, the junction contained 11 bases not matched to a gene. There are 16 residues in the CDR3. The CDR3 nucleotides read TGTGCCAGTAGTGAGGCCGGGACAGGGGGCCCATCCACCATATATTTT. Translating gives CASSEAGTGGPSTIYF.

Concerning this clone itself: Different DNA sequences within this sample yield the same CDR3. The chain carries TRBV5-1 and TRBJ1-5; 7 positions match TRBD1. CDR3 length: 14 residues. Trimming cost V 4 bases and J 7 bases; bases outside gene matches: 8. Germline CDR1 is SGHRS and CDR2 is YFSETQ. CDR3 region: CASSPGTEGQPQHF. For the CDR3, the DNA is TGCGCCAGCAGCCCCGGGACAGAGGGGCAGCCCCAGCATTTT.

The J gene is TRBJ2-5, the V gene TRBV25-1; D is possibly TRBD2 (5 bases). The CDR3 sequence is 14 residues long. The V end lost 3 bases, the J end lost 5 bases, and 13 bases lay between the germline ends. CDR1 is MGHDK, CDR2 SYGVNS, per germline. CDR3 nucleotides: TGTGCCAGCAGTGATCCGACGGGGAGTGAGACCCAGTACTTC. This encodes CASSDPTGSETQYF.

This clone came up a few times. The CDR3 DNA is TGTGCCAGCAGCTTGAACAGCCACGAGCAGTACTTC. Residues: CASSLNSHEQYF. The chain is built from TRBV5-4 and TRBJ2-7, with D hard to call. V dropped 1 base and J dropped 5 bases, with 7 bases sitting between them. Germline lookup yields CDR1 SGHNT and CDR2 YYREEE (reference sequence). This CDR3 has 12 amino acids.

This chain's CDR3 is CASSLGAGTSWEQYF. In nucleotides, the CDR3 is TGTGCCAGCAGCTTAGGTGCAGGGACGTCTTGGGAGCAGTACTTC. This sequence joins TRBV7-6 and TRBJ2-7; D may correspond to TRBD1 or TRBD2 (5 bases each). V dropped 1 base and J dropped 7 bases, with 17 bases sitting between them. This CDR3 is 15 amino acids long. The germline CDR1 and CDR2 sequences are SGHVS and FNYEAQ.

V usage is TRBV5-1 and J usage is TRBJ2-1; D is unresolved. Germline CDR1 is SGHRS and CDR2 is YFSETQ. CDR3 size: 14 residues. The V and J ends lost 0 bases and 7 bases respectively, with 11 bases between them. DNA of the CDR3: TGCGCCAGCAGCTTGGGTCAGAGTCGGAATGAGCAGTTCTTC. This codes for CASSLGQSRNEQFF. The entire variable domain, with the rest obtained from reference TRBV5-1 and TRBJ2-1, is as follows: KAGVTQTPRYLIKTRGQQVTLSCSPISGHRSVSWYQQTPGQGLQFLFEYFSETQRNKGNFPGRFSGRQFSNSRSEMNVSTLELGDSALYLCASSLGQSRNEQFFGPGTRLTVL.

This clone was counted once. The chain is built from TRBV10-3 and TRBJ2-1; D remains unclear. V dropped 4 bases and J dropped 7 bases, with 11 bases sitting between them. Germline lookup yields CDR1 ENHRY and CDR2 SYGVKD. The CDR3 runs 13 residues. This chain's CDR3 is CAISGGRKNEQFF. DNA of the CDR3: TGTGCCATCAGTGGAGGACGAAAAAATGAGCAGTTCTTC.

In this sample, this clone turned up a few times. The chain uses TRBV6-1 and TRBJ2-5; D could derive from TRBD1 or TRBD2 (5 bases each). The V gene lost 0 bases and the J gene lost 5 bases, with 16 bases spanning the gap. CDR1 is MNHNS, CDR2 SASEGT, per germline. The CDR3 contains 16 residues. In DNA form, the CDR3 reads TGTGCCAGCAGTGAAGCGGGGACCGGGCTTTGGGAGACCCAGTACTTC. It translates to CASSEAGTGLWETQYF.